The clone carrying this TCR beta chain was found a few times. Method: immunoSEQ multiplex PCR; TCRdb's copy keeps in-frame clones and lacks some. The sample lists roughly 100,000 clones, about 89% occurring once. The ends were cut back, 4 bases at V and 1 base at J, with 16 bases in the middle. In germline, CDR1 is LNHDA, CDR2 SQIVND (reference sequence). This CDR3 has 17 amino acids. This record belongs to a study of control samples from healthy donors and cancer patients. Sequences were obtained from blood. The chain has TRBV19 and TRBJ1-4; TRBD1 is a possible D gene (5 bases). The receptor was isolated from a woman in her 30s in good health. This CDR3 is CASSNRVRVVTNEKLFF. The CDR3 DNA reads TGTGCCAGTAGTAATCGGGTCAGGGTAGTAACTAATGAAAAACTGTTTTTT.